This T cell receptor (beta chain) was sequenced during a study of blood T cell repertoires in COVID-19. Germline assignment: CDR1 MNHEY and CDR2 SMNVEV (reference sequence). This CDR3 has 14 amino acids. The V end was cut by 6 bases, the J end by 1 base, with 12 bases between. As processed by the authors: Estimates of nucleated cell counts were drawn from the amplification of reference gene primers. Data came from immunoSEQ multiplex PCR; TCRdb stores just in-frame clones and leaves some out. V, J and clone size derive from that table, while D and trimming were established from the DNA sequence. Here the sample spans about 340,000 clones, more than 75% being singletons. Points on this clone: Other nucleotide sequences from this sample produce the same CDR3.

The genes are TRBV27 and TRBJ1-1; a weak D match, TRBD1 (5 bases). The sequenced material came from peripheral blood. The sequence derives from a woman aged 50 to 65 with COVID-19, enrolled during active disease. The CDR3 region is CASRRGQGNTEAFF. CDR3 nucleotides: TGTGCCAGCAGGCGTGGGCAGGGGAACACTGAAGCTTTCTTT.